One and the same sample provided the 18 T cell receptor beta chains below, sequenced in a study of T cell responses to AZD1222 COVID-19 vaccine. Assay used: immunoSEQ multiplex PCR; TCRdb lists only in-frame clones, some missing. The sample shows 120,000 or so clones, 89% of them seen only once. Source: peripheral blood, taken on day 0 of AZD1222 vaccination. The receptors originated from an adult in good health.

The chain has TRBV4-3 and TRBJ2-1, with 13 nucleotides matching TRBD2. CDR1 and CDR2 from the germline V gene are LGHNA and YSLEER. V gave up 3 bases and J gave up 4 bases; unmatched junction bases: 0. This CDR3 is 15 amino acids long. The CDR3 reads CASSQGLAGYNEQFF. The CDR3 coding sequence is TGCGCCAGCAGCCAGGGACTAGCGGGATACAATGAGCAGTTCTTC.

This clone was detected once. The V gene is TRBV24-1, the J gene TRBJ2-6; maybe TRBD2 (5 bases). This CDR3 spans 16 amino acids. The germline gives CDR1 KGHDR, CDR2 SFDVKD. With 4 bases removed from V and 3 bases from J, the gap between germline ends came to 12 bases. The CDR3 region is CATSEMSGIGANVLTF. The CDR3 region has the DNA TGTGCCACCAGTGAAATGTCCGGGATTGGGGCCAACGTCCTGACTTTC.

CDR3 coding DNA: TGTGCCAGTAGTCAGGGACAGAGATTTGGAGCTTTCTTT. Its protein is CASSQGQRFGAFF. This chain connects TRBV19 to TRBJ1-1; TRBD1 agrees at 7 bases. The CDR3 totals 13 residues. V dropped 5 bases and J dropped 10; count of bases not matched to a gene: 10. CDR1 is LNHDA and CDR2 is SQIVND in the germline V gene (reference sequence).

The rearrangement joins TRBV5-8 to TRBJ1-2, with 7 bases that match TRBD1. CDR1 and CDR2 from the germline V gene are SGHTS and YDEGEE. Losses at the gene ends were 2 bases for V and 1 base for J; bases not matched to a gene: 14. CDR3 length equals 18 residues. The CDR3 spells CASSFNWGTAELNYGYTF. For the CDR3, the DNA is TGTGCCAGCAGCTTTAATTGGGGGACAGCCGAACTTAACTATGGCTACACCTTC. Together with reference TRBV5-8 and TRBJ1-2, the CDR3 gives the full variable domain: EAGVTQSPTHLIKTRGQQATLRCSPISGHTSVYWYQQALGLGLQFLLWYDEGEERNRGNFPPRFSGRQFPNYSSELNVNALELEDSALYLCASSFNWGTAELNYGYTFGSGTRLTVV.

This clone was recorded only once. V and J are TRBV15 and TRBJ2-5, with D possibly being TRBD1 or TRBD2 (5 bases each). CDR3 length: 12 residues. Germline CDR1 and CDR2: LNHNV and YYDKDF (reference sequence). Trimming left V 8 bases short and J 4 bases short, with 11 bases between. The CDR3 here is CATGAAGETQYF. CDR3 bases: TGTGCCACCGGGGCCGCGGGAGAGACCCAGTACTTC.

The chain employs TRBV19 and TRBJ2-2; D possibly corresponds to TRBD1 (5 bases). CDR1 is LNHDA, CDR2 SQIVND, per germline (reference sequence). The CDR3 is 19 amino acids. V was cut by 3 bases and J by 4 bases, with 24 bases left in between. The CDR3 loop reads CASSMGIGDWGWTTGELFF. In nucleotides, the CDR3 is TGTGCCAGTAGTATGGGTATTGGCGATTGGGGCTGGACCACCGGGGAGCTGTTTTTT.

V usage is TRBV5-4 and J usage is TRBJ2-7; D remains ambiguous. The germline V gene has CDR1 SGHNT and CDR2 YYREEE (reference sequence). The CDR3 sequence is 17 residues long. V was cut by 2 bases and J by 3 bases, with 21 bases left in between. CDR3 loop: CASSFPEELPHDYEQYF. CDR3 in DNA: TGTGCCAGCAGCTTCCCTGAAGAACTCCCGCACGACTACGAGCAGTACTTC. Drawing the rest from reference TRBV5-4 and TRBJ2-7, the complete variable domain is ETGVTQSPTHLIKTRGQQVTLRCSSQSGHNTVSWYQQALGQGPQFIFQYYREEENGRGNFPPRFSGLQFPNYSSELNVNALELDDSALYLCASSFPEELPHDYEQYFGPGTRLTVT.

The V call is TRBV2, the J call TRBJ2-3, with D perhaps TRBD1 (5 bases). The CDR3 runs 19 residues. Germline-derived CDR1 and CDR2 are SNHLY and FYNNEI. With 7 bases removed from V and 0 bases from J, the gap between germline ends came to 26 bases. The CDR3 sequence: CASTLTLFDSEASTDTQYF. The CDR3 nucleotides are TGTGCCAGCACCCTCACACTATTTGACAGCGAGGCTAGCACAGATACGCAGTATTTT.

The genes are TRBV19 and TRBJ1-2, with D hard to call. CDR1 and CDR2 from the germline V gene are LNHDA and SQIVND (reference sequence). The CDR3 has 10 residues. V gave up 6 bases and J gave up 6 bases, with 5 bases separating them. CDR3 coding DNA: TGTGCCAGTAGAGGAGATGGCTACACCTTC. This sequence encodes CASRGDGYTF. The full variable domain, rest sourced from reference TRBV19 and TRBJ1-2, is DGGITQSPKYLFRKEGQNVTLSCEQNLNHDAMYWYRQDPGQGLRLIYYSQIVNDFQKGDIAEGYSVSREKKESFPLTVTSAQKNPTAFYLCASRGDGYTFGSGTRLTVV.

This chain connects TRBV19 to TRBJ2-3; D possibly corresponds to TRBD1 (5 bases). This CDR3 is 13 amino acids long. Germline V lookup: CDR1 LNHDA, CDR2 SQIVND (reference sequence). Trimming left V 3 bases short and J 2 bases short, with 6 bases between. This chain's CDR3 is CASSMGLTDTQYF. CDR3 sequence (DNA): TGTGCCAGTAGTATGGGGCTCACAGATACGCAGTATTTT. The full variable domain, its missing parts supplied by reference TRBV19 and TRBJ2-3, is DGGITQSPKYLFRKEGQNVTLSCEQNLNHDAMYWYRQDPGQGLRLIYYSQIVNDFQKGDIAEGYSVSREKKESFPLTVTSAQKNPTAFYLCASSMGLTDTQYFGPGTRLTVL.

The chain is built from TRBV30 and TRBJ1-6; D gene uncertain. Trimming pared 0 bases from V and 9 bases from J, leaving 15 bases between. Germline CDR1 reads GTSNPN; CDR2 reads SVGIG (reference sequence). The CDR3 spans 15 residues. CDR3 protein: CAWSVIHPASSPLHF. CDR3 bases: TGTGCCTGGAGTGTAATCCACCCAGCGAGTTCACCCCTCCACTTT.

A few counts support this clone. The rearrangement joins TRBV7-2 to TRBJ2-7; TRBD2 might be the D (5 bases). Trimming took 5 bases from V and 2 from J, leaving 7 bases between them. Germline assignment: CDR1 SGHTA and CDR2 FQGNSA. CDR3 length: 12 amino acids. The CDR3 sequence is CASSREPYEQYF. The CDR3 region has the DNA TGTGCCAGCAGCCGGGAACCCTACGAGCAGTACTTC.

The rearrangement uses TRBV28 and TRBJ2-7, with D possibly being TRBD1 or TRBD2 (5 bases each). The CDR3 consists of 15 residues. CDR1 is MDHEN and CDR2 is SYDVKM in the germline V gene. V was shortened by 5 bases and J by 1 base, with 15 bases between the two germline ends. In DNA, the CDR3 is TGTGCCAGCAGTGGCCTCGGGACGGTGTCCTACGAGCAGTACTTC. Residues: CASSGLGTVSYEQYF.

The chain has TRBV24-1 and TRBJ2-1; the match to TRBD2 covers 14 bases. The CDR3 consists of 16 residues. The J segment lost 6 bases and the V segment lost 3 bases, leaving 3 bases of the junction unmatched. Germline V gives CDR1 KGHDR, CDR2 SFDVKD. CDR3 DNA sequence: TGTGCCACCAGTGATCCGGGACTAGCGGGAGTCAATGAGCAGTTCTTC. It yields the protein CATSDPGLAGVNEQFF.

This chain joins TRBV30 and TRBJ1-1; D remains unclear. Trimming took off 0 bases at V and 1 base at J, with 6 bases between the two ends. The CDR3 spans 13 residues. Germline V gives CDR1 GTSNPN, CDR2 SVGIG (reference sequence). The CDR3 DNA sequence: TGTGCCTGGAGTGTGAACAGGAACACTGAAGCTTTCTTT. Its translation is CAWSVNRNTEAFF.

The chain joins TRBV2 to TRBJ1-3, with a possible D match to TRBD1 (5 bases). The V end was cut by 7 bases, the J end by 2 bases, with 9 bases between. This CDR3 has 13 residues. Germline V gene lookup returns CDR1 SNHLY and CDR2 FYNNEI. CDR3 nucleotide sequence: TGTGCCAGCATGTTGGGGCCTGGAAACACCATATATTTT. Translated, it gives CASMLGPGNTIYF. Full variable domain (outside the CDR3, taken from reference TRBV2 and TRBJ1-3): EPEVTQTPSHQVTQMGQEVILRCVPISNHLYFYWYRQILGQKVEFLVSFYNNEISEKSEIFDDQFSVERPDGSNFTLKIRSTKLEDSAMYFCASMLGPGNTIYFGEGSWLTVV.

The chain is built from TRBV3-1 (or the pseudogene TRBV3-2) and TRBJ2-7, with D hard to call. Germline CDR1 is LGHDT and CDR2 is YNNKEL (reference sequence). The CDR3 consists of 13 residues. Trimming cost V 1 base and J 6 bases, with 10 bases left between them. The CDR3 reads CASSQAESREQYF. The CDR3 DNA follows: TGTGCCAGCAGCCAAGCAGAATCTCGCGAGCAGTACTTC.

This chain uses TRBV6-2 or TRBV6-3 with TRBJ1-5; 7 bases are shared with TRBD1. J gave up 1 base and V 6 bases, and 3 bases lay outside the gene matches. Germline V gene sequence: CDR1 MNHEY, CDR2 SVGEGT. The CDR3 has 14 amino acids. The CDR3 region is CASSVTGSNQPQHF. The CDR3 DNA reads TGTGCCAGCAGCGTGACAGGGAGCAATCAGCCCCAGCATTTT.